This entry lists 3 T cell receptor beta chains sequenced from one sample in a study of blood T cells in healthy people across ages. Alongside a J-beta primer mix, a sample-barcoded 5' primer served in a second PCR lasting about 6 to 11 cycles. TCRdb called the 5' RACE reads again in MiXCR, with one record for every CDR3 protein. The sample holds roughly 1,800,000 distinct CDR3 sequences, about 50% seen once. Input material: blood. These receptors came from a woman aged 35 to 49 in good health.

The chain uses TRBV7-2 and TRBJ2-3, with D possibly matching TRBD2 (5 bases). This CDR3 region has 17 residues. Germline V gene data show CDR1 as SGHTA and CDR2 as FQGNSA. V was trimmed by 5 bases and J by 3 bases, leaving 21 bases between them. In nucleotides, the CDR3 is TGTGCCAGCAGCCCCCCCCGGGGAGCCTATCGGACAGATACGCAGTATTTT. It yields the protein CASSPPRGAYRTDTQYF.

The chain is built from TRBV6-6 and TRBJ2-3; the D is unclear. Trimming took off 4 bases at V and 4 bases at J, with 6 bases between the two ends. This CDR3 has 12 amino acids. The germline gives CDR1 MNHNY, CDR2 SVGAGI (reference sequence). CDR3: CASSSHPDTQYF. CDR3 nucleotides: TGTGCCAGCAGTTCCCATCCAGATACGCAGTATTTT.

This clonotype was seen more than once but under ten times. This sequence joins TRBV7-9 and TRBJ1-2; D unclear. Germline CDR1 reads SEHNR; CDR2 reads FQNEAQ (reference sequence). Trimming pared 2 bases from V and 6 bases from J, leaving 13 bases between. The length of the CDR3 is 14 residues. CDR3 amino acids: CASSLRAPLDGYTF. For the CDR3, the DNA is TGTGCCAGCAGCTTAAGAGCCCCGCTGGATGGCTACACCTTC.